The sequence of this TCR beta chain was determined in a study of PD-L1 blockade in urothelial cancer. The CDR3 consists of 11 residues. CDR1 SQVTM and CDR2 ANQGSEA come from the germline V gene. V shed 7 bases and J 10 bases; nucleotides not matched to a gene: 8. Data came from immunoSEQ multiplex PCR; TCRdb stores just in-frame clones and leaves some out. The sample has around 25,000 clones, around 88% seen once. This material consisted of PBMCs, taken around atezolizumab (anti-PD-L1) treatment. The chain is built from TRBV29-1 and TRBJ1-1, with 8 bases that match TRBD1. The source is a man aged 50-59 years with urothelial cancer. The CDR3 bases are TGCAGCGATATGACAGGGGTGGGAGCTTTCTTT. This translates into CSDMTGVGAFF.